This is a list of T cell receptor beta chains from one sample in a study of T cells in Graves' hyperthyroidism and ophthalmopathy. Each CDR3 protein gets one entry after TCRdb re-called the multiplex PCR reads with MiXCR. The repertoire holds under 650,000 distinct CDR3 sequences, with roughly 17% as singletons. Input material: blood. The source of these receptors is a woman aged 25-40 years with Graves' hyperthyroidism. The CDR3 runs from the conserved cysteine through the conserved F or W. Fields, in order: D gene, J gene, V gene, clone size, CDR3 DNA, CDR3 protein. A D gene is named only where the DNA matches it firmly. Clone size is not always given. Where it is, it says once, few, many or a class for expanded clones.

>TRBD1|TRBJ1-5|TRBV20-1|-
TGCAGTGCTAGAGATTGGGGACAGGGTGGCAATCAGCCCCAGCATTTT
CSARDWGQGGNQPQHF
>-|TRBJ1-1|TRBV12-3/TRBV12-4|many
TGTGCCAGCAGTAGAGTGGCTGAAGCTTTCTTT
CASSRVAEAFF
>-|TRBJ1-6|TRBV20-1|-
TGCAGTGCGGGGGGGGCAGAGGCTAATTCACCCCTCCACTTT
CSAGGAEANSPLHF
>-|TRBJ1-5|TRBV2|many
TGTGCCAGCAGCGCCACCTTTAGCAATCAGCCCCAGCATTTT
CASSATFSNQPQHF
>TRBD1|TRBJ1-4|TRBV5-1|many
TGCGCCAGCAGCTCACAGGGGAAGGAGGAAAAACTGTTTTTT
CASSSQGKEEKLFF
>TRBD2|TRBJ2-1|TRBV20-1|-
TGCAGTACCCTCCACCCAGGACTAGCGGGAGGGACCTACAATGAGCAGTTCTTC
CSTLHPGLAGGTYNEQFF
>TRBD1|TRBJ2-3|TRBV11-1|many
TGTGCCAGCAGCCCCCGGGACAGGGTGTCAGATACGCAGTATTTT
CASSPRDRVSDTQYF
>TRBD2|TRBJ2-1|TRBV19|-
TGTGCCAGTAGGTGGACTAGCGGGAGAGATTTGTTCTTC
CASRWTSGRDLFF
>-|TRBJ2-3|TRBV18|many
TGTGCCAGCTCATTCGACAGGACAGATACGCAGTATTTT
CASSFDRTDTQYF
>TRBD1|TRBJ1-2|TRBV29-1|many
TGCAGCGTTCCGGACCTGGACAGGGTGGGCTATGGCTACACCTTC
CSVPDLDRVGYGYTF
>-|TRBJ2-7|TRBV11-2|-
TGTGCCAGTTCTCTTAGTCGCCAGCTCTACGAGCAGTACTTC
CASSLSRQLYEQYF
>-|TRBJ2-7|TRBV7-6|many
TGTGCCAGCAGCTTACCCAGTACCTACGAGCAGTACTTC
CASSLPSTYEQYF
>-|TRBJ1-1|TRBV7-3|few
TGTGCCAGCAGAGAAAGGCGGGGCACTGAAGCTTTCTTT
CASRERRGTEAFF
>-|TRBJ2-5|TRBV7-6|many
TGTGCCAGCAGCCCCGACCCACGGGGCCCCCAAGAGACCCAGTACTTC
CASSPDPRGPQETQYF
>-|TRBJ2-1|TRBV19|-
TGTGCCAGTACCACTATGGCGGACAATGAGCAGTTCTTC
CASTTMADNEQFF
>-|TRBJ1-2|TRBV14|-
TGTGCCAGCAGCCAAGCCGGGACAAGGGCCGGCTATGGCTACACCTTC
CASSQAGTRAGYGYTF
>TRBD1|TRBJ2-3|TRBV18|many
TGTGCCAGCTCACAAACGACAGGGGAAGAAGATACGCAGTATTTT
CASSQTTGEEDTQYF
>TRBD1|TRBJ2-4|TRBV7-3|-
TGTGCCAGCAGCTTATCCGCGACAGGGCTTCAGTACTTC
CASSLSATGLQYF
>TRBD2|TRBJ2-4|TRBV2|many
TGTGCCAGCAGTGAAAGGAGCGGGAGGGTTTTGGACATTCAGTACTTC
CASSERSGRVLDIQYF
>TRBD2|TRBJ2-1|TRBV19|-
TGTGCCAGTAGGAACCGCCGGGACTATAGGGGTAATGAGCAGTTCTTC
CASRNRRDYRGNEQFF
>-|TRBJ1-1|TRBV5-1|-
TGCGCCAGCAGCTTGGCGGAGTATCCCACTGAAGCTTTCTTT
CASSLAEYPTEAFF
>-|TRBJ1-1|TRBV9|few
TGTGCCAGCAGCGTAGTTGGACAGAACACTGAAGCTTTCTTT
CASSVVGQNTEAFF
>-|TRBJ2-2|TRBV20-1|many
TGCAGTGCTAGAGATAGGGGGGAGTTGGGCACCGGGGAGCTGTTTTTT
CSARDRGELGTGELFF
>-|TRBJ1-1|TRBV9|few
TGTGCCAGCAGCGTAAGTGCAGGGGTGAACACTGAAGCTTTCTTT
CASSVSAGVNTEAFF
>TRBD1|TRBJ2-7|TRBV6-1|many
TGTGCCAGCAGCCGGAGACAGGGGTACTACGAGCAGTACTTC
CASSRRQGYYEQYF
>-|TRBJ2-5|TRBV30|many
TGTGCCTGGAGTGTAGGGGACCAAGAGACCCAGTACTTC
CAWSVGDQETQYF
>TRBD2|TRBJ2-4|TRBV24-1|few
TGTGCCACCGGGAGGACGGGAGGGCCCGGCAAAAACATTCAGTACTTC
CATGRTGGPGKNIQYF
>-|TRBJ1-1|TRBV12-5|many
TGTGCTAGTGGTTTTAGTCCACTCTCTGAAGCTTTCTTT
CASGFSPLSEAFF
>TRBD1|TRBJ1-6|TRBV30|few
TGTGCCTGGAGTGTACTATCATTGGGACAGAATTCACCCCTCCACTTT
CAWSVLSLGQNSPLHF
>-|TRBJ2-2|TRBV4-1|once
TGCGCCAGCTTGGGGCGAACCGGGGAGCTGTTTTTT
CASLGRTGELFF
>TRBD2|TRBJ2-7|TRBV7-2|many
TGTGCCAGCAGCCTACAAATCGGGCTAGCGGGAGTCGAGCAGTACTTC
CASSLQIGLAGVEQYF
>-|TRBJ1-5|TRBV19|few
TGTGCCAGTAGTGAGCAAATCAATCAGCCCCAGCATTTT
CASSEQINQPQHF
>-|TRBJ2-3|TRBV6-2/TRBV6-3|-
TGTGCCAGCACCCCCCAGCGTCCACCCTATACAGATACGCAGTATTTT
CASTPQRPPYTDTQYF
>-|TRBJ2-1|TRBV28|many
TGTGCCAGCAGTGGTAGCGGATATGAGCAGTTCTTC
CASSGSGYEQFF
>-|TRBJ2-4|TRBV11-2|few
TGTGCCAGCAGCGCGACGGTTTCCGAAAAAAACATTCAGTACTTC
CASSATVSEKNIQYF
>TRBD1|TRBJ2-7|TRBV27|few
TGTGCCAGCAGTTTATCGGGGACAGGTCGGTACGAGCAGTACTTC
CASSLSGTGRYEQYF
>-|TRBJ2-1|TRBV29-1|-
TGCAGCGATCAGGACAATGAGCAGTTCTTC
CSDQDNEQFF
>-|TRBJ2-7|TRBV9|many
TGTGCCAGCAGTCCAGGGGCCAACTACGAGCAGTACTTC
CASSPGANYEQYF
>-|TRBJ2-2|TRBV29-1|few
TGCAGCGGGATTTCTAACACCGGGGAGCTGTTTTTT
CSGISNTGELFF
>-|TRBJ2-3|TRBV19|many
TGTGCCAGTACCGCCCAGGGTTTCAGGTTCACAGATACGCAGTATTTT
CASTAQGFRFTDTQYF
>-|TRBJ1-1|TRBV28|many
TGTGCCAGCAGCAAGGTGGGGGGGCGAACTGAAGCTTTCTTT
CASSKVGGRTEAFF
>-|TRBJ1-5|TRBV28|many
TGTGCCAGCAGTTTATCGGGTCCAAACAATCAGCCCCAGCATTTT
CASSLSGPNNQPQHF